This T cell receptor (beta chain) was profiled in a study of early T cells in non-severe SARS-CoV-2 infection. Whole-study context: Whole-blood bulk RNA, unsorted, was sequenced, and chains were unpaired. Study conclusions and caveats: There was a bias toward anti-spike CD8 responses in VDJdb matching, which missed private and CD4 specificities.

Unique molecular identifiers tagged individual cDNA molecules. TCRdb reanalysed the 5' RACE reads using MiXCR and keeps one entry per CDR3 protein. The table lists around 80,000 distinct CDR3 sequences, roughly 10% of them singletons. The length of the CDR3 is 16 residues. Germline V gene lookup returns CDR1 MDHEN and CDR2 SYDVKM. With V trimmed by 6 bases and J by 9 bases, 20 bases remained unmatched. This clonotype came up a few times. Antigen unknown. The receptor was isolated from an adult who was a healthcare worker with PCR-confirmed SARS-CoV-2 infection or an uninfected control (not recorded which). The specimen was whole blood, collected at baseline. This chain joins TRBV28 and TRBJ2-7; 7 nucleotides agree with TRBD2. The CDR3 region has the DNA TGTGCCAGCAGCCCCAGGCCCAGGAGACTAGCAAGTACGCAGTACTTC. This translates into CASSPRPRRLASTQYF.